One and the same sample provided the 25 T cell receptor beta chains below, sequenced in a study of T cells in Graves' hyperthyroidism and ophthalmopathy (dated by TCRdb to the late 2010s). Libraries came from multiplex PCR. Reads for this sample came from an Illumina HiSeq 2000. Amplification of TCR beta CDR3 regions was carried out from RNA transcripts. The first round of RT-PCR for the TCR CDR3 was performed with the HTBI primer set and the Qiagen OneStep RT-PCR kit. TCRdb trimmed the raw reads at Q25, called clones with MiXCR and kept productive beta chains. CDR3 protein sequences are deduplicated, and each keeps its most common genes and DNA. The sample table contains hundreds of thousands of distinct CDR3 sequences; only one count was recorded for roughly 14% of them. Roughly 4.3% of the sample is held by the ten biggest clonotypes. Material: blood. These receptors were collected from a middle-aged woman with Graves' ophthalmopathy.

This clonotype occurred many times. The CDR3 sequence is CASSLASYNSPLHF. CDR3 in DNA: TGTGCCAGCAGCTTAGCCTCCTATAATTCACCCCTCCACTTT. V gene TRBV7-9 combines with J gene TRBJ1-6; D gene unclear. The CDR3 runs 14 residues. Germline CDR1 SEHNR, CDR2 FQNEAQ (reference sequence). Trimming removed 0 bases from V and 0 bases from J, with 0 bases in between.

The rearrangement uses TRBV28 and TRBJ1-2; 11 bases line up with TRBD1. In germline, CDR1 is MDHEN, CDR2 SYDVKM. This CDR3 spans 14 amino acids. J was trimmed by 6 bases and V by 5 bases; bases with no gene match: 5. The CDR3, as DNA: TGTGCCAGCAGTCTCGGACAGGGGGCGAATGGCTACACCTTC. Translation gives CASSLGQGANGYTF.

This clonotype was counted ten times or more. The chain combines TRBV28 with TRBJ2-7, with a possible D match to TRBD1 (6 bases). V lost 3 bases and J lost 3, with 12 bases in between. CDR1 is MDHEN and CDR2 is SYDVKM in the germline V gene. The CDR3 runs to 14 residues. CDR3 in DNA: TGTGCCAGCAGTTTCGGCAGGGGCGACTACGAGCAGTACTTC. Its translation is CASSFGRGDYEQYF.

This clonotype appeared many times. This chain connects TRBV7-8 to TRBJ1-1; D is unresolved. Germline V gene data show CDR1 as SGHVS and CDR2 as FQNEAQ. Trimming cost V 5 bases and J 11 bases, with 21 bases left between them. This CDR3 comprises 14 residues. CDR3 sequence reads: CASSPLTGSAGAFF. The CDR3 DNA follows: TGTGCCAGCAGCCCCCTTACGGGGTCGGCCGGGGCTTTCTTT.

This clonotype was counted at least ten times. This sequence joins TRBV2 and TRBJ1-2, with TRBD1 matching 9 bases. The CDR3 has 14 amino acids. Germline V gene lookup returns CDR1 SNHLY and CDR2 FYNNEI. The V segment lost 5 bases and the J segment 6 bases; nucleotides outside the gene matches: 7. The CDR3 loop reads CASSSQTGGDGYTF. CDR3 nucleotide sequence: TGTGCCAGCAGTTCCCAGACAGGGGGAGATGGCTACACCTTC. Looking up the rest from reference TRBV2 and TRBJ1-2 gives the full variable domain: EPEVTQTPSHQVTQMGQEVILRCVPISNHLYFYWYRQILGQKVEFLVSFYNNEISEKSEIFDDQFSVERPDGSNFTLKIRSTKLEDSAMYFCASSSQTGGDGYTFGSGTRLTVV.

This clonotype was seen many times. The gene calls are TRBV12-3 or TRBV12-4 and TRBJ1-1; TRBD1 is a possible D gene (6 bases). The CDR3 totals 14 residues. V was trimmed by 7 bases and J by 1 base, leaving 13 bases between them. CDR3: CASKLGGGNTEAFF. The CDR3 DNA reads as TGTGCCAGCAAGCTAGGGGGAGGGAACACTGAAGCTTTCTTT.

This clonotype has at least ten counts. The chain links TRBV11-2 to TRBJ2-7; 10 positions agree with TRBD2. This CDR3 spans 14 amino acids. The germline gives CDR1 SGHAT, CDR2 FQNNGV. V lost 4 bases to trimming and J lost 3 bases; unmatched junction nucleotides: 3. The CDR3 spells CASSSPSGGYEQYF. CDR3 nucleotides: TGTGCCAGCAGCTCTCCTAGCGGGGGCTACGAGCAGTACTTC. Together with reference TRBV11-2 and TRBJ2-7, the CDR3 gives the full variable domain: EAGVAQSPRYKIIEKRQSVAFWCNPISGHATLYWYQQILGQGPKLLIQFQNNGVVDDSQLPKDRFSAERLKGVDSTLKIQPAKLEDSAVYLCASSSPSGGYEQYFGPGTRLTVT.

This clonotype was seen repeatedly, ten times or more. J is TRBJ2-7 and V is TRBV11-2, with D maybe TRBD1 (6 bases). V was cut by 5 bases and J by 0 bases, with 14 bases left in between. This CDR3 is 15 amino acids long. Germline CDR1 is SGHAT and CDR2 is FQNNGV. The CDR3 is CASSRLQGPSYEQYF. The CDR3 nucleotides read TGTGCCAGCAGCCGTTTACAGGGACCCTCCTACGAGCAGTACTTC.

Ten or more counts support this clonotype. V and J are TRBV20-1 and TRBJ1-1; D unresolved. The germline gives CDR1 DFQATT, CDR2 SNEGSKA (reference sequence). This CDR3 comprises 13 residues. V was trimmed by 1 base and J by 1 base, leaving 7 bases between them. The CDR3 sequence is CSARGWRNTEAFF. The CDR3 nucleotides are TGCAGTGCTAGAGGATGGAGGAACACTGAAGCTTTCTTT.

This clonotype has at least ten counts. The CDR3 nucleotides read TGTGCCAGTAGTGCAGGGGGCAGCAATCAGCCCCAGCATTTT. This translates into CASSAGGSNQPQHF. V usage is TRBV19 and J usage is TRBJ1-5, with TRBD1 matching 8 bases. V dropped 5 bases and J dropped 1; count of bases not matched to a gene: 1. The CDR3 loop spans 14 amino acids. Germline V gene sequence: CDR1 LNHDA, CDR2 SQIVND (reference sequence).

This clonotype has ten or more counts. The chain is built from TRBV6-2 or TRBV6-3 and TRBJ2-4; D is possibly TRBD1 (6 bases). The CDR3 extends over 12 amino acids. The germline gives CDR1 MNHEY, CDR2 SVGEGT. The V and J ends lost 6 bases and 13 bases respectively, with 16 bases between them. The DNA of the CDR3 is TGTGCCAGCAGCCAGGGGAACAGGGCACAGTACTTC. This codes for CASSQGNRAQYF.

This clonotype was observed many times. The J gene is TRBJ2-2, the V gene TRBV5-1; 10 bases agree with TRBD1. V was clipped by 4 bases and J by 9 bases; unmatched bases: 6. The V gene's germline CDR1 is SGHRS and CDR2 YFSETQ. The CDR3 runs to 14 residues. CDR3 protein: CASSAGTGARELFF. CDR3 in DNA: TGCGCCAGCAGCGCCGGGACAGGGGCAAGGGAGCTGTTTTTT.

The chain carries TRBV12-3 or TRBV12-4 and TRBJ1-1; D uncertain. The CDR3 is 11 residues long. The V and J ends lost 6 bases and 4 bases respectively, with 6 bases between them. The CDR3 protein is CASRNPTEAFF. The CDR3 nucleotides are TGTGCCAGCAGAAATCCCACTGAAGCTTTCTTT.

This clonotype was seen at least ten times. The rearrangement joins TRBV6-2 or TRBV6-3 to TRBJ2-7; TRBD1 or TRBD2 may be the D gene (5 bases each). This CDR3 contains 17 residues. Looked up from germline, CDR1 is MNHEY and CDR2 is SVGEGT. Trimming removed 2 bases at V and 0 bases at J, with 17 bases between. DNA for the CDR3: TGTGCCAGCAGTTACAGGGTCCCCGGGGCCATCTCCTACGAGCAGTACTTC. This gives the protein CASSYRVPGAISYEQYF.

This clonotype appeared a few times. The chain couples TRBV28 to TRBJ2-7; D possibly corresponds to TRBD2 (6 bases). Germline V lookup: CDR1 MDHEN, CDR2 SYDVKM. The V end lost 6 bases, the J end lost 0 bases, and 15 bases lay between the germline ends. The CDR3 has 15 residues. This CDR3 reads CASRSGTFSSYEQYF. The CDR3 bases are TGTGCCAGCAGGAGTGGGACTTTCAGCTCCTACGAGCAGTACTTC. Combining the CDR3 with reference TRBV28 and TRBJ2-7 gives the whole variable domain DVKVTQSSRYLVKRTGEKVFLECVQDMDHENMFWYRQDPGLGLRLIYFSYDVKMKEKGDIPEGYSVSREKKERFSLILESASTNQTSMYLCASRSGTFSSYEQYFGPGTRLTVT.

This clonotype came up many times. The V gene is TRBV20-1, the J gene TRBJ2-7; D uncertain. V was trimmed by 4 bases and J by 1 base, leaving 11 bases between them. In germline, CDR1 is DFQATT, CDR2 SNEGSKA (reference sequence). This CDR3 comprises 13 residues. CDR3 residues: CSATFQSSYEQYF. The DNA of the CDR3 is TGCAGTGCTACATTTCAGAGTTCCTACGAGCAGTACTTC.

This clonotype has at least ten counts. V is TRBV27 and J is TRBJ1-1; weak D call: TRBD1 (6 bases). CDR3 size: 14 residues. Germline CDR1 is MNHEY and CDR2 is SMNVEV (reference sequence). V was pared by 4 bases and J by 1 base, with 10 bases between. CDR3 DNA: TGTGCCAGCAGTTCGGGGGCGACGAACACTGAAGCTTTCTTT. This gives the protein CASSSGATNTEAFF.

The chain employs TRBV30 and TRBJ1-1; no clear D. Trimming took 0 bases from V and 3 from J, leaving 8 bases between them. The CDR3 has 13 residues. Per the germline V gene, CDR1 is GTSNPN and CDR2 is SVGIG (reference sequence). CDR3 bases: TGTGCCTGGAGTGTCCAGACTTACACTGAAGCTTTCTTT. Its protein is CAWSVQTYTEAFF.

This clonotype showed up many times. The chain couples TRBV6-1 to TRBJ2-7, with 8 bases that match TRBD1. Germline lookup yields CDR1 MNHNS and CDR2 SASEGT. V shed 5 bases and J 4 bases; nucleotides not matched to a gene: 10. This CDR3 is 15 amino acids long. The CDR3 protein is CASSRGTGQLYEQYF. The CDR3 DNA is TGTGCCAGCAGTCGCGGGACAGGCCAGCTGTACGAGCAGTACTTC.

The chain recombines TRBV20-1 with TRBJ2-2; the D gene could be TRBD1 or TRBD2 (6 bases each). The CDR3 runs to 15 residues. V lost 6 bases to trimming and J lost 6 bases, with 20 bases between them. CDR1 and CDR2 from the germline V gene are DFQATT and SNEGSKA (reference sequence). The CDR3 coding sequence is TGCAGTGCGCGACCGACAGGCGGGACGGCCGGGGAGCTGTTTTTT. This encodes CSARPTGGTAGELFF.

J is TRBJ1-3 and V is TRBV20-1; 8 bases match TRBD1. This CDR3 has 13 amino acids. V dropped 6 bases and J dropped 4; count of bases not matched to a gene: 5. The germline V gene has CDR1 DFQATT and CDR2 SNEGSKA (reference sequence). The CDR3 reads CSAPDRVGNTIYF. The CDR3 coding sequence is TGCAGTGCCCCGGACAGGGTCGGAAACACCATATATTTT.

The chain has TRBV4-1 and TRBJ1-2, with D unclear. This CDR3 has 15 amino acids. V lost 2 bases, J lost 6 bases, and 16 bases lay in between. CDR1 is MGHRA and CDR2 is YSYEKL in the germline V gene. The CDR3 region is CASSQNRFFQDGYTF. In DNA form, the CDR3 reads TGCGCCAGCAGCCAAAATCGGTTTTTTCAGGATGGCTACACCTTC.

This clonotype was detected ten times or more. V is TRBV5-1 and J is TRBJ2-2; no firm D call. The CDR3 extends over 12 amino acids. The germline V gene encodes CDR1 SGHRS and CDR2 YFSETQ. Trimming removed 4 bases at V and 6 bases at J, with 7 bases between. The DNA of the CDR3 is TGCGCCAGCAGCGTTAGTGCCGGGGAGCTGTTTTTT. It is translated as CASSVSAGELFF.

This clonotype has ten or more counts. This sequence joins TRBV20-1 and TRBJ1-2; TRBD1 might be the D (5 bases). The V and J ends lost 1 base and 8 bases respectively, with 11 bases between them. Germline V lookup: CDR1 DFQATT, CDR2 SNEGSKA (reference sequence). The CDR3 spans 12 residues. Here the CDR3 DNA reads TGCAGTGCTAGAGTCGGGGCGAAGGGCTACACCTTC. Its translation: CSARVGAKGYTF.

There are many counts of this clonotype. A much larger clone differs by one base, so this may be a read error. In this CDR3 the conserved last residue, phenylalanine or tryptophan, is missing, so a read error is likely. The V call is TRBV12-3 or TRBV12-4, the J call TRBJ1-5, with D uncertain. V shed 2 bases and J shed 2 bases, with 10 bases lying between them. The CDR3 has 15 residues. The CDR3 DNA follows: TGTGCCAGCAGTTTACACTCGGATCGCAATCAGCCCCAGCATTCT. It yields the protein CASSLHSDRNQPQHS.